Each of the 31 T cell receptor beta chains below was sequenced from the same sample in a study of glioma-infiltrating T cells. Using RNA template, CDR3s of TCR alpha and beta were amplified with iRepertoire arm-PCR. TCRdb reprocessed the multiplex PCR reads via MiXCR and lists one record per CDR3 protein. The table has roughly 200,000 distinct CDR3 sequences, 32% seen once. The sequencing input was glioma tissue, nonneoplastic brain tissue, or PBMCs (not recorded which). The receptors derive from a human donor with low-grade glioma or glioblastoma, undergoing nonglioma brain surgery, or in good health (not recorded which).

As regards this clonotype: A read error is possible here, since a much larger clone lies one base away. This chain joins TRBV18 and TRBJ2-7; 7 bases line up with TRBD1. Germline V gene data show CDR1 as KGHSH and CDR2 as LQKENI. V was pared by 10 bases and J by 4 bases, with 10 bases of the junction left unmatched. This CDR3 contains 13 residues. CDR3 in amino acids: CATRQGQVYEQYF. The CDR3 region has the DNA TGTGCCACCAGACAGGGTCAGGTTTACGAGCAGTACTTC. Combining the CDR3 with reference TRBV18 and TRBJ2-7 gives the whole variable domain NAGVMQNPRHLVRRRGQEARLRCSPMKGHSHVYWYRQLPEEGLKFMVYLQKENIIDESGMPKERFSAEFPKEGPSILRIQQVVRGDSAAYFCATRQGQVYEQYFGPGTRLTVT.

This clonotype was detected only once. Germline and junction disagree at one end, which may indicate a read error. J is TRBJ2-1 and V is TRBV20-1, with 10 bases that match TRBD2. The CDR3 length is 13 residues. Germline lookup yields CDR1 DFQATT and CDR2 SNEGSKA (reference sequence). As DNA, the CDR3 is TGCAGTGCTCTACTAGCGGGAAACAATGATCAGTTCTTT. Its protein product is CSALLAGNNDQFF.

The chain couples TRBV7-3 to TRBJ2-1; D is perhaps TRBD2 (6 bases). The CDR3 runs to 14 residues. Per germline, CDR1 SGHTA and CDR2 FQGTGA. Between the trimmed V and J ends, which lost 4 bases and 8 bases, there was a span of 15 bases. The CDR3: CASSSVGWGDEQFF. The CDR3 region has the DNA TGTGCCAGCAGCTCCGTTGGCTGGGGGGATGAGCAGTTCTTC.

This clonotype was counted at least ten times. The chain carries TRBV27 and TRBJ2-6; a possible D gene is TRBD2 (5 bases). Germline V gives CDR1 MNHEY, CDR2 SMNVEV (reference sequence). V was shortened by 7 bases and J by 4 bases, with 14 bases between the two germline ends. CDR3 length equals 15 residues. In nucleotides, the CDR3 is TGTGCCAGCACCCCGTCGGGGTCCGGGGCCAACGTCCTGACTTTC. Its translation: CASTPSGSGANVLTF. Full variable domain (remainder filled in from reference TRBV27 and TRBJ2-6): EAQVTQNPRYLITVTGKKLTVTCSQNMNHEYMSWYRQDPGLGLRQIYYSMNVEVTDKGDVPEGYKVSRKEKRNFPLILESPSPNQTSLYFCASTPSGSGANVLTFGAGSRLTVL.

The genes are TRBV20-1 and TRBJ2-1, with TRBD2 matching 8 bases. Trimming at V came to 0 bases and at J to 4 bases, leaving 5 bases not matched to a gene. Germline CDR1 DFQATT, CDR2 SNEGSKA (reference sequence). The length of the CDR3 is 15 residues. As DNA, the CDR3 is TGCAGTGCTAGAGAGGCGGCGGGAGGATACAATGAGCAGTTCTTC. The encoded protein is CSAREAAGGYNEQFF.

The chain uses TRBV12-3 or TRBV12-4 and TRBJ2-7; maybe TRBD2 (5 bases). The CDR3 sequence is 15 residues long. V gave up 5 bases and J gave up 7 bases, with 21 bases separating them. The CDR3 DNA follows: TGTGCCAGCAGTAACCCTCAGCGGCCGATGGGGGAGCAGTACTTC. Translation: CASSNPQRPMGEQYF.

In this sample, this clonotype turned up many times. V and J are TRBV7-9 and TRBJ2-1, with D perhaps TRBD2 (5 bases). With 5 bases removed from V and 8 bases from J, the gap between germline ends came to 16 bases. The CDR3 consists of 14 residues. CDR1 is SEHNR and CDR2 is FQNEAQ in the germline V gene (reference sequence). This CDR3 reads CASSRVAGEDEQFF. DNA of the CDR3: TGTGCCAGCAGCCGGGTTGCCGGGGAAGATGAGCAGTTCTTC.

Of note for this clonotype: A much more abundant neighbour one base away suggests this may be a read error. Because the CDR3 is missing its conserved closing phenylalanine or tryptophan, this is likely a read error. The CDR3 region is CASSLDSSYGYTL. The CDR3 DNA reads TGCGCCAGCAGCTTGGACAGTAGCTATGGCTACACCTTA. The chain recombines TRBV5-1 with TRBJ1-2; no clear D gene. CDR1 is SGHRS and CDR2 is YFSETQ in the germline V gene. The CDR3 consists of 13 residues. V lost 0 bases to trimming and J lost 4 bases, with 7 bases between them.

Worth noting for this clonotype: A read error may explain this, as a much larger clone is one base away. This chain joins TRBV27 and TRBJ2-1; D not resolved. This CDR3 has 16 residues. Germline CDR1 reads MNHEY; CDR2 reads SMNVEV (reference sequence). Trimming shortened V by 7 bases and J by 8 bases, and 24 bases separated the two germline ends. As DNA, the CDR3 is TGTGCCAGCATCTACGGAATTCGGGCTGCGGTCTATGAGCAGTTCTTC. Translating gives CASIYGIRAAVYEQFF.

At least ten counts were recorded for this clonotype. The chain recombines TRBV12-3 or TRBV12-4 with TRBJ2-3; D is perhaps TRBD1 (5 bases). This CDR3 region has 18 residues. V was cut by 3 bases and J by 0 bases, with 19 bases left in between. This CDR3 is CASSFDQGMALSTDTQYF. The CDR3 DNA follows: TGTGCCAGCAGTTTCGATCAGGGAATGGCACTAAGCACAGATACGCAGTATTTT.

This clonotype appeared many times. This chain uses TRBV18 with TRBJ1-3; TRBD1 is a possible D gene (5 bases). The CDR3 totals 16 residues. Trimming left V 1 base short and J 0 bases short, with 10 bases between. Germline V gene lookup returns CDR1 KGHSH and CDR2 LQKENI. CDR3 protein: CASSPLDSSSGNTIYF. As DNA, the CDR3 is TGTGCCAGCTCACCACTCGACAGCTCCTCTGGAAACACCATATATTTT.

This clonotype was detected many times. The DNA of the CDR3 is TGTGCCAGCAGCCCCCTTTTAGGAGATACGCAGTATTTT. Its translation: CASSPLLGDTQYF. The rearrangement joins TRBV7-6 to TRBJ2-3; D call uncertain. Germline V gene lookup returns CDR1 SGHVS and CDR2 FNYEAQ. The CDR3 totals 13 residues. V was clipped by 5 bases and J by 5 bases, with 11 bases between them.

On this clonotype: At one end, the junction sequence differs from germline, possibly due to a read error. This chain links TRBV3-1 with TRBJ1-1; tentative D call: TRBD1 (6 bases). This CDR3 is 15 amino acids long. Germline CDR1 is LGHDT and CDR2 is YNNKEL (reference sequence). CDR3 nucleotide sequence: TGTGCCAGCATCCAAGATGGAACAGGGCACACTGAAGCTTTCTTT. Amino acid sequence: CASIQDGTGHTEAFF.

This clonotype occurred a few times. CDR3 DNA sequence: TGTGCCAGTACCCGCGGGCCGTACAATGAGCAGTTCTTC. Translating gives CASTRGPYNEQFF. The chain links TRBV19 to TRBJ2-1; the D gene is possibly TRBD2 (5 bases). Trimming pared 7 bases from V and 4 bases from J, leaving 11 bases between. Germline-derived CDR1 and CDR2 are LNHDA and SQIVND (reference sequence). The CDR3 extends over 13 amino acids.

The J gene is TRBJ2-2, the V gene TRBV6-8; D perhaps matches TRBD1 (5 bases). The length of the CDR3 is 13 residues. The germline V gene encodes CDR1 MNHGY and CDR2 SAAAGT. The CDR3, as DNA: TGTCCCATCAAGCAGGGCGTTAACGGGGAGCTGTTTTTT. Amino acid sequence: CPIKQGVNGELFF.

Details on this clonotype: Compared with germline, one end of the junction differs, possibly owing to a read error. The chain couples TRBV20-1 to TRBJ2-7; D perhaps matches TRBD2 (6 bases). This CDR3 contains 13 residues. Germline V gene sequence: CDR1 DFQATT, CDR2 SNEGSKA (reference sequence). The CDR3, as DNA: TGCAGTGTCCCAGCGGGCTCATACTACGGGCAGTACTTC. As protein: CSVPAGSYYGQYF.

This clonotype showed up many times. The chain has TRBV7-2 and TRBJ2-5, with 7 bases identical to TRBD2. CDR1 is SGHTA, CDR2 FQGNSA, per germline. The CDR3 length is 17 residues. The J segment lost 4 bases and the V segment lost 4 bases, leaving 15 bases of the junction unmatched. The CDR3 nucleotides are TGTGCCAGCAGCTCGCGGACTAGTCGGGGGTCCGGAGAGACCCAGTACTTC. It is translated as CASSSRTSRGSGETQYF.

There are many counts of this clonotype. V is TRBV20-1 and J is TRBJ2-3, with 7 nucleotides matching TRBD1. There are 18 residues in the CDR3. The germline V gene has CDR1 DFQATT and CDR2 SNEGSKA (reference sequence). The V and J ends lost 0 bases and 2 bases, in that order; junction bases with no gene match: 14. CDR3 DNA: TGCAGTGCTAGAGATCTTTCTCCGTGGGGACAGAACACAGATACGCAGTATTTT. It codes for CSARDLSPWGQNTDTQYF.

Remarks on this clonotype: A much bigger clone sits one base away, suggesting this may be a read error. V gene TRBV12-5 combines with J gene TRBJ1-1; D remains ambiguous. CDR1 is LGHNT and CDR2 is FRNRAP in the germline V gene. The CDR3 runs to 13 residues. V was pared by 6 bases and J by 5 bases, with 13 bases between. This CDR3 reads CASGREPVTEAFF. The CDR3 DNA follows: TGTGCTAGTGGCCGTGAGCCCGTAACTGAAGCTTTCTTT. Drawing the rest from reference TRBV12-5 and TRBJ1-1, the complete variable domain is DARVTQTPRHKVTEMGQEVTMRCQPILGHNTVFWYRQTMMQGLELLAYFRNRAPLDDSGMPKDRFSAEMPDATLATLKIQPSEPRDSAVYFCASGREPVTEAFFGQGTRLTVV.

Turning to this clonotype: The junction differs from germline at one of its ends, possibly a read error. This chain links TRBV6-5 with TRBJ2-3, with D tentatively TRBD1 (6 bases). The CDR3 is 15 amino acids. The germline CDR1 and CDR2 sequences are MNHEY and SVGAGI. The DNA for the CDR3 is TGTGCCAGCAGCCAGGGGTACAGGGCCACAGATAAGCAGTATTTT. Protein product: CASSQGYRATDKQYF.

This clonotype was seen many times. CDR3 residues: CASSLSMGGTDTQYF. The CDR3 nucleotides read TGTGCCAGCAGCTTATCGATGGGAGGAACAGATACGCAGTATTTT. The V and J genes are TRBV7-9 and TRBJ2-3; tentatively, D is TRBD2 (6 bases). Trimming took off 2 bases at V and 3 bases at J, with 12 bases between the two ends. CDR1 is SEHNR, CDR2 FQNEAQ, per germline (reference sequence). This CDR3 spans 15 amino acids.

The CDR3 DNA sequence: TGCAGTGCTAGAATCAGAGGGAGTGCCTCAGATACGCAGTATTTT. Translation: CSARIRGSASDTQYF. The chain employs TRBV20-1 and TRBJ2-3, with D possibly TRBD2 on 5 matching bases. The V end was cut by 2 bases, the J end by 4 bases, with 16 bases between. Germline loops: CDR1 DFQATT, CDR2 SNEGSKA (reference sequence). This CDR3 has 15 residues.

With regard to this clonotype: This may be a read error: a much more frequent sequence differs by one nucleotide. J is TRBJ1-5 and V is TRBV7-9; maybe TRBD1 (5 bases). Germline CDR1 reads SEHNR; CDR2 reads FQNEAQ (reference sequence). This CDR3 has 14 amino acids. The CDR3 DNA reads as TGTGCCAGCAGCGTTGGGGGGTTCCATCAGCCCCAGGATTTT. Amino acids: CASSVGGFHQPQDF. The whole variable domain, filled in from reference TRBV7-9 and TRBJ1-5, reads DTGVSQNPRHKITKRGQNVTFRCDPISEHNRLYWYRQTLGQGPEFLTYFQNEAQLEKSRLLSDRFSAERPKGSFSTLEIQRTEQGDSAMYLCASSVGGFHQPQDFGDGTRLSIL.

This clonotype occurred once. The final CDR3 position lacks the conserved phenylalanine or tryptophan, pointing to a likely read error. This sequence joins TRBV12-3 or TRBV12-4 and TRBJ1-2, with a weak D call TRBD1 (5 bases). There are 16 residues in the CDR3. V was pared by 1 base and J by 5 bases, with 17 bases between. The CDR3 bases are TGTGCCAGCAGTTTAGGTAGCGGCTCAGAGGGGTATGGCTACACCTTA. Protein sequence: CASSLGSGSEGYGYTL.

This clonotype has ten or more counts. This rearrangement joins TRBV27 to TRBJ1-6; 8 bases line up with TRBD1. From germline, CDR1 is MNHEY and CDR2 SMNVEV (reference sequence). Trimming took 2 bases from V and 9 from J; bases not matched to a gene: 3. CDR3 length: 14 residues. CDR3 DNA sequence: TGTGCCAGCAGTTTACCCGACAGGGGTTCACCCCTCCACTTT. Translated: CASSLPDRGSPLHF.

This clonotype was seen ten or more times. CDR3 coding DNA: TGTGCCAGCAGTTACGCGTCATCTGGAAACACCATATATTTT. This codes for CASSYASSGNTIYF. V gene TRBV6-6 combines with J gene TRBJ1-3; the D is unclear. There are 14 residues in the CDR3. The germline V and J ends were trimmed by 2 bases and 1 base, with 6 bases remaining between them. In germline, CDR1 is MNHNY, CDR2 SVGAGI (reference sequence).

This clonotype was counted many times. This chain connects TRBV28 to TRBJ2-3, with D possibly TRBD2 on 6 matching bases. The CDR3 has 14 amino acids. Per germline, CDR1 MDHEN and CDR2 SYDVKM. V dropped 6 bases and J dropped 4 bases, with 14 bases sitting between them. The chain's CDR3 is CASRDTSGADTQYF. The CDR3 DNA follows: TGTGCCAGCAGAGATACATCGGGGGCAGATACGCAGTATTTT.

With regard to this clonotype: A much bigger clone sits one base away, suggesting this may be a read error. The J gene is TRBJ2-7, the V gene TRBV29-1, with 7 bases identical to TRBD2. CDR3 size: 16 residues. In germline, CDR1 is SQVTM, CDR2 ANQGSEA. The CDR3 protein is CSAEDRGEGPSYEQYF. CDR3 DNA sequence: TGCAGCGCTGAAGATCGAGGGGAGGGGCCCTCCTACGAGCAGTACTTC.

This clonotype was seen at least ten times. The junction does not match germline at one end; this may be a read error. The V call is TRBV11-2, the J call TRBJ1-1, with TRBD1 as a possible D gene (5 bases). CDR1 and CDR2 from the germline V gene are SGHAT and FQNNGV. The CDR3 extends over 12 amino acids. Here the CDR3 DNA reads TGTGCCAGCAGCTCCTCTCTCGCAGGGTTGGTCTTT. Translating gives CASSSSLAGLVF.

The chain couples TRBV7-9 to TRBJ2-3; perhaps TRBD2 as D (6 bases). Germline V gene sequence: CDR1 SEHNR, CDR2 FQNEAQ (reference sequence). There are 16 residues in the CDR3. V lost 4 bases and J 0 bases, leaving 14 bases between the germline ends. CDR3 residues: CASSSPRETSTDTQYF. CDR3 bases: TGTGCCAGCAGCTCACCGCGGGAAACTAGCACAGATACGCAGTATTTT.

This clonotype has a count of ten or more. V usage is TRBV20-1 and J usage is TRBJ2-7, with D possibly called TRBD1 or TRBD2 (5 bases each). This CDR3 region has 12 residues. Trimming took 5 bases from V and 0 from J, leaving 8 bases between them. Germline V CDR1 and CDR2: DFQATT, SNEGSKA (reference sequence). CDR3 in DNA: TGCAGTGCTCCAGGGACCTCCTACGAGCAGTACTTC. Protein sequence: CSAPGTSYEQYF.